The rows below give T cell receptor beta chains drawn from one sample of a study of human thymus T cells. Generated by immunoSEQ multiplex PCR, the TCRdb table keeps only in-frame clones and is missing some. The data contain tens of thousands of clones, roughly 96% of them seen just once; the ten biggest clones take up about 0.032%. The sample comprised thymus tissue. The receptors originated from a girl less than two years old with a congenital heart defect but otherwise immunologically healthy. Both conserved end residues are part of each CDR3. The order of the fields is clone size, D gene, V gene, J gene, CDR3 DNA, CDR3 protein. D genes are given only for firm matches. The listing skips clone size in some rows; elsewhere it reads once, few, many or a size class.

NA	TRBD1	TRBV6-1	TRBJ2-1	TGTGCCAGCAGACTCCGGGACAGGAGTTGCAATGAGCAGTTCTTC	CASRLRDRSCNEQFF
few	NA	TRBV27	TRBJ1-1	TGTGCCAGCAGGGGGGGGGACGTGCTAACTGAAGCTTTCTTT	CASRGGDVLTEAFF
NA	NA	TRBV6-5	TRBJ1-1	TGTGCCACAGGGAGGAGTGGCACTGAAGCTTTCTTT	CATGRSGTEAFF
NA	NA	TRBV7-2	TRBJ2-7	TGTGCCAGCAGCTTCTCCCTAGGGGGTGATTCCTACGAGCAGTACTTC	CASSFSLGGDSYEQYF
NA	NA	TRBV5-1	TRBJ2-7	TGCGCCAGCAACGGGGGCGGGATGACCTCCTACGAGCAGTACTTC	CASNGGGMTSYEQYF
NA	TRBD2	TRBV4-3	TRBJ2-1	TGCGCCAGCAGCCAAGGGACTAGCGGGAGGGATGAGCAGTTCTTC	CASSQGTSGRDEQFF
NA	NA	TRBV19	TRBJ2-1	TGTGCCAGTAGTAAACGGACAACCAATTACAATGAGCAGTTCTTC	CASSKRTTNYNEQFF
once	NA	TRBV29-1	TRBJ2-7	TGCAGCGTTGGATCAGGGACCCTTGGGGGACAGTACTTC	CSVGSGTLGGQYF
NA	NA	TRBV4-2	TRBJ2-1	TGTGCCAGCAGCCAAGATCTTTCTAGCCCGTACAATGAGCAGTTCTTC	CASSQDLSSPYNEQFF
once	TRBD1	TRBV27	TRBJ2-1	TGTGCCAGCAGTTCCCATCGACAGGGCCCCCCATTGTATGAGCAGTTCTTC	CASSSHRQGPPLYEQFF
NA	NA	TRBV7-8	TRBJ2-7	TGTGCCAGCAGCTCCGGACTGAACTCCTACGAGCAGTACTTC	CASSSGLNSYEQYF
NA	NA	TRBV10-2	TRBJ1-5	TGCGCCAGCAGTGAGGCCACACCAAATGGTCCCAATCAGCCCCAGCATTTT	CASSEATPNGPNQPQHF
NA	NA	TRBV10-3	TRBJ1-1	TGTGCCATCAGTCCCCGGTCCCTCCCCCTGGGCGGAGGCGGCACTGAAGCTTTCTTT	CAISPRSLPLGGGGTEAFF
NA	TRBD2	TRBV7-2	TRBJ2-3	TGTGCCAGCAACATCGGACTAGCGGGAGGGGGGCAGTATTTT	CASNIGLAGGGQYF
NA	NA	TRBV7-6	TRBJ2-3	TGTGCCAGCAGCTTAGAGCGGGCAGGAGGCACAGATACGCAGTATTTT	CASSLERAGGTDTQYF
NA	NA	TRBV2	TRBJ1-1	TGTGCCAGCCGGGGATTGAACACTGAAGCTTTCTTT	CASRGLNTEAFF
NA	NA	TRBV25-1	TRBJ1-2	TGTGCCAGCTTAGTCCGACCGGGCACCTATGGCTACACCTTC	CASLVRPGTYGYTF
NA	NA	TRBV6-5	TRBJ1-1	TGTGCCAGCAGTTACAGTACAGGGACTGAAGCTTTCTTT	CASSYSTGTEAFF
once	NA	TRBV7-3	TRBJ1-5	TGTGCCAGCAGCTTAACGTTTGTGATGAGGGCACGGAGGATTTGTCAGCCCCAGCATTTT	CASSLTFVMRARRICQPQHF
NA	TRBD1	TRBV29-1	TRBJ1-2	TGCAGCGTCTTGGACAGGGTCCACTATGGCTACACCTTC	CSVLDRVHYGYTF
NA	NA	TRBV7-2	TRBJ2-5	TGTGCCAGCAGCGAACAAGAGACCCAGTACTTC	CASSEQETQYF
NA	NA	TRBV19	TRBJ1-5	TGTGCCAGTAGAAGGGCAGCTTGGGGCAATCAGCCCCAGCATTTT	CASRRAAWGNQPQHF
NA	TRBD1	TRBV27	TRBJ2-3	TGTGCCAGCACTCCAGGGGGTTGGGATACTAGCACAGATACGCAGTATTTT	CASTPGGWDTSTDTQYF
NA	NA	TRBV7-8	TRBJ2-7	TGTGCCACCCTGTCCTCCCACCTTCCATACGAGCAGTACTTC	CATLSSHLPYEQYF
NA	NA	TRBV21-1	TRBJ2-7	TGTGCCAGCAGCAAGGGACTAGCGGGAGTGTACGAGCAGTACTTC	CASSKGLAGVYEQYF
NA	NA	TRBV4-1	TRBJ1-4	TGCGCCAGCAGCCAAGCGGGCCTTCTTAATGAAAAACTGTTTTTT	CASSQAGLLNEKLFF
NA	NA	TRBV6-5	TRBJ1-5	TGTGCCAGCAGCTCGACAGTCCTCAATCAGCCCCAGCATTTT	CASSSTVLNQPQHF
NA	NA	TRBV28	TRBJ2-1	TGTGCCAGCAGTGTATACAATGAGCAGTTCTTC	CASSVYNEQFF
NA	NA	TRBV2	TRBJ2-7	TGTGCCAGCAGTGTCTCTAGTCTCCCTTACTGGCAGTACTTC	CASSVSSLPYWQYF
NA	NA	TRBV11-2	TRBJ2-1	TGTGCCAGCAGGCGGAGCCACTCCTACAATGAGCAGTTCTTC	CASRRSHSYNEQFF
NA	NA	TRBV4-3	TRBJ1-1	TGCGCCAGCAGCCAAGCACGGAGGGTTAGAGTAGGGGAAGCTTTCTTT	CASSQARRVRVGEAFF
NA	NA	TRBV19	TRBJ1-2	TGTGCCAGTAGTACTTCGGAAGGGGGCTACACCTTC	CASSTSEGGYTF
NA	NA	TRBV5-1	TRBJ2-1	TGCGCCAGCAGCTTGGCCGAGGGAGGATCACCCAATGAGCAGTTCTTC	CASSLAEGGSPNEQFF
NA	NA	TRBV25-1	TRBJ2-2	TGTGCCAGCAGTGCAGATAAGACCGGGGAGCTGTTTTTT	CASSADKTGELFF
NA	TRBD2	TRBV7-2	TRBJ2-3	TGTGCCAGCAGCCCTACTACTAGCGGGTACACAGATACGCAGTATTTT	CASSPTTSGYTDTQYF
NA	TRBD2	TRBV13	TRBJ2-3	TGTGCCAGCAGCTTAGTTAGCGGGGTCACAGATACGCAGTATTTT	CASSLVSGVTDTQYF
once	NA	TRBV5-6	TRBJ2-7	TGTGCCAGCAGCTTCCTCAGCGGGCCTTCCTACGAGCAGTACTTC	CASSFLSGPSYEQYF
NA	NA	TRBV27	TRBJ1-1	TGTGCCAGCAGTTTGGGTCCGGGGGCGAACACTGAAGCTTTCTTT	CASSLGPGANTEAFF
NA	NA	TRBV5-6	TRBJ2-2	TGTGCCAGCAGCGAACCGCTATCAGGGCGGGGCACCGGGGAGCTGTTTTTT	CASSEPLSGRGTGELFF
NA	TRBD1	TRBV7-6	TRBJ2-2	TGTGCCAGCACCTTTAGATTAATAGGGACAGGGGGGAACACCGGGGAGCTGTTTTTT	CASTFRLIGTGGNTGELFF
NA	TRBD2	TRBV27	TRBJ2-3	TGTGCCAGCAGAGCGGGAGGCGTCGGGGGAGATACGCAGTATTTT	CASRAGGVGGDTQYF
NA	NA	TRBV19	TRBJ1-2	TGTGCCAGTAGTCCGTGGACCCCGCGCGGCTACACCTTC	CASSPWTPRGYTF
NA	TRBD2	TRBV4-2	TRBJ2-1	TGTGCCAGCAGCCAAGTACCCCATCTTACTAGCGGGACTAATGAGCAGTTCTTC	CASSQVPHLTSGTNEQFF
once	TRBD1	TRBV18	TRBJ1-2	TGTGCCAGCTCACCACTGGGTCCGACAGGGAAGGGCTATGGCTACACCTTC	CASSPLGPTGKGYGYTF
NA	TRBD2	TRBV27	TRBJ2-5	TGTGCCAGCAGTTTATCGGCACCGAGACTAGCGGGAAAAGAGACCCAGTACTTC	CASSLSAPRLAGKETQYF
NA	TRBD2	TRBV7-3	TRBJ2-2	TGTGCCAGCAGCTTAGGGTCCGGGACTAAATCCAAGACCGGGGAGCTGTTTTTT	CASSLGSGTKSKTGELFF
once	NA	TRBV18	TRBJ2-1	TGTGCCAGCTCACCCCGGTTCAGGAGCAATGAGCAGTTCTTC	CASSPRFRSNEQFF
NA	TRBD2	TRBV4-1	TRBJ2-3	TGCGCCAGCAGCCAAGATCCAGTGGGAGGGCCTGTGTTCACAGATACGCAGTATTTT	CASSQDPVGGPVFTDTQYF
NA	TRBD1	TRBV18	TRBJ1-2	TGTGCCAGCTCACCACTAGGCAAGTCAGGGGGCTGGAATGGCTACACCTTC	CASSPLGKSGGWNGYTF
NA	TRBD1	TRBV18	TRBJ2-5	TGTGCCAGCTCACCACTTTTGCGACTTAGGGGGCAGGAGACCCAGTACTTC	CASSPLLRLRGQETQYF
NA	NA	TRBV19	TRBJ1-5	TGTGCCAGTAGTACCGCGATTAAGCAGCCCCAGCATTTT	CASSTAIKQPQHF
NA	NA	TRBV27	TRBJ2-3	TGTGCCAGCAGTTTAGTACGCACACCCGGCGGGACAGATACGCAGTATTTT	CASSLVRTPGGTDTQYF
NA	NA	TRBV6-1	TRBJ2-7	TGTGCCAGCTCTCCGGACAAACACTACGAGCAGTACTTC	CASSPDKHYEQYF
NA	NA	TRBV27	TRBJ2-1	TGTGCCAGCAGTTTAGTAATAGCTGTATACAATGAGCAGTTCTTC	CASSLVIAVYNEQFF
NA	TRBD2	TRBV15	TRBJ2-5	TGTGCCACCAGCAGAGAGAGGGGGGGCCTAGCGGGAGGTGCCCAAGAGACCCAGTACTTC	CATSRERGGLAGGAQETQYF
few	NA	TRBV11-2	TRBJ2-3	TGTGCCAGCAGCTTAGCGGGCCTTGACTCAGATACGCAGTATTTT	CASSLAGLDSDTQYF
NA	NA	TRBV28	TRBJ2-1	TGTGCCAGCAGTGGCAGGGGGGCCGTCTACAATGAGCAGTTCTTC	CASSGRGAVYNEQFF
NA	NA	TRBV6-4	TRBJ1-2	TGTGCCAGCAGTGAAAACCACGCCCTGGATCGACGGTATGGCTACACCTTC	CASSENHALDRRYGYTF
NA	NA	TRBV10-2	TRBJ1-5	TGCGCCAGCAGTGTTGGGTCCCTTCAGCCCCAGCATTTT	CASSVGSLQPQHF
NA	NA	TRBV9	TRBJ2-1	TGTGCCAGCAGCGTACCGGAAGAGGGCCGCACGTACAATGAGCAGTTCTTC	CASSVPEEGRTYNEQFF